Following are 15 T cell receptor beta chains from one sample sequenced in a study of T cell changes during pregnancy in multiple sclerosis. Sequencing was performed with immunoSEQ multiplex PCR; in TCRdb, only in-frame clones are kept and a portion is missing. The profile shows 60,000 to 70,000 clones, about nine tenths of them singletons. The sample was peripheral blood, taken after pregnancy. These receptors all come from a female donor in good health, enrolled as a control in a pregnancy study.

This clone was seen a handful of times. The J gene is TRBJ2-1, the V gene TRBV5-1, with 9 bases lining up with TRBD2. From germline, CDR1 is SGHRS and CDR2 YFSETQ. The V and J ends lost 4 bases and 6 bases, in that order; junction bases with no gene match: 5. The CDR3 loop spans 14 amino acids. CDR3 protein: CASSPGTSINEQFF. The CDR3 DNA reads as TGCGCCAGCAGCCCCGGGACTAGCATCAATGAGCAGTTCTTC.

The chain joins TRBV11-3 to TRBJ1-2; 11 nucleotides agree with TRBD1. V shed 1 base and J 4 bases; nucleotides not matched to a gene: 2. This CDR3 has 15 residues. Germline CDR1 is SGHNT and CDR2 is YENEEA. In DNA form, the CDR3 reads TGTGCCAGCAGCTTAGGAGGACAGGGGGCCTATGGCTACACCTTC. It specifies CASSLGGQGAYGYTF.

This CDR3 is CATSRGGTGSYEQYF. CDR3 DNA sequence: TGTGCCACCAGCAGAGGGGGGACAGGATCCTACGAGCAGTACTTC. V is TRBV15 and J is TRBJ2-7, with 8 bases identical to TRBD1. The trim removed 1 base at V and 1 base at J, leaving 3 bases unmatched. There are 15 residues in the CDR3. Germline CDR1 reads LNHNV; CDR2 reads YYDKDF (reference sequence).

This clone has a handful of counts. The chain couples TRBV5-1 to TRBJ1-1, with D unresolved. Germline V gives CDR1 SGHRS, CDR2 YFSETQ. This CDR3 contains 12 residues. V was clipped by 4 bases and J by 2 bases, with 6 bases between them. CDR3 nucleotide sequence: TGCGCCAGCAGCGTGACAAACACTGAAGCTTTCTTT. Its translation is CASSVTNTEAFF.

The rearrangement uses TRBV10-2 and TRBJ1-3; 8 positions agree with TRBD1. The CDR3 runs to 15 residues. Germline CDR1 is WSHSY and CDR2 is SAAADI. V shed 5 bases and J 3 bases; nucleotides not matched to a gene: 6. The CDR3 nucleotides read TGCGCCAGCAGTTTGACAGGGGAATTTGGAAACACCATATATTTT. As protein: CASSLTGEFGNTIYF.

The CDR3 reads CASSSLVGGTTEAFF. The CDR3 coding sequence is TGTGCCAGCAGTTCCTTAGTAGGAGGGACTACTGAAGCTTTCTTT. The J gene is TRBJ1-1, the V gene TRBV6-6; tentatively, D is TRBD1 (5 bases). This CDR3 contains 15 residues. Trimming cost V 4 bases and J 5 bases, with 17 bases left between them. CDR1 and CDR2 (germline): MNHNY, SVGAGI (reference sequence).

V is TRBV15 and J is TRBJ2-2; D may be TRBD1 (5 bases). V was clipped by 0 bases and J by 4 bases, with 15 bases between them. Germline values: CDR1 LNHNV, CDR2 YYDKDF (reference sequence). The CDR3 extends over 17 amino acids. In DNA, the CDR3 is TGTGCCACCAGCAGAGATCGAAACAGGCTGGGCACCGGGGAGCTGTTTTTT. Translated: CATSRDRNRLGTGELFF.

This clone was found once. The rearrangement links TRBV2 to TRBJ2-1, with 8 bases aligning to TRBD2. Germline-derived CDR1 and CDR2 are SNHLY and FYNNEI. The CDR3 loop spans 16 amino acids. The V segment lost 4 bases and the J segment 7 bases; nucleotides outside the gene matches: 12. DNA for the CDR3: TGTGCCAGCAGTGCACTAGCGGCTCCATCGGGGAATGAGCAGTTCTTC. This translates into CASSALAAPSGNEQFF.

The gene calls are TRBV5-4 and TRBJ1-2, with D maybe TRBD1 (5 bases). V gave up 4 bases and J gave up 2 bases, with 12 bases separating them. CDR3 length: 14 residues. CDR1 is SGHNT and CDR2 is YYREEE in the germline V gene (reference sequence). The CDR3 protein is CASSLQGVNYGYTF. The DNA of the CDR3 is TGTGCCAGCAGCCTCCAGGGTGTCAACTATGGCTACACCTTC.

The chain employs TRBV4-3 and TRBJ2-1; weak D call: TRBD2 (6 bases). This CDR3 is built from 16 residues. The V gene lost 1 base and the J gene lost 7 bases, with 17 bases spanning the gap. Germline values: CDR1 LGHNA, CDR2 YSLEER. The CDR3 region has the DNA TGCGCCAGCAGCCAAGCTTTCGGGGGATCGGGGAATGAGCAGTTCTTC. Its protein product is CASSQAFGGSGNEQFF.

This clone appeared a single time. The CDR3 region is CAWSVLGQGTDTQYF. CDR3 bases: TGTGCCTGGAGTGTACTAGGGCAGGGCACAGATACGCAGTATTTT. J is TRBJ2-3 and V is TRBV30, with TRBD2 as a possible D gene (5 bases). The V gene's germline CDR1 is GTSNPN and CDR2 SVGIG (reference sequence). This CDR3 spans 15 amino acids. V was trimmed by 0 bases and J by 1 base, leaving 11 bases between them.

This chain joins TRBV2 and TRBJ2-1; 8 positions agree with TRBD1. Per the germline V gene, CDR1 is SNHLY and CDR2 is FYNNEI. V lost 7 bases and J lost 4; bases outside the gene matches: 12. CDR3 size: 16 residues. The CDR3 DNA follows: TGTGCCAGCACCGCGGGTAAGGGACAGGAGTACAATGAGCAGTTCTTC. Its translation: CASTAGKGQEYNEQFF.

J is TRBJ1-5 and V is TRBV30; tentatively, D is TRBD1 (6 bases). Germline lookup yields CDR1 GTSNPN and CDR2 SVGIG (reference sequence). The CDR3 is made up of 16 amino acids. The V gene lost 1 base and the J gene lost 9 bases, with 22 bases spanning the gap. Written as DNA, the CDR3 is TGTGCCTGGAGTGCCTCTTACTCAGGGGTTCAATTGCCCCAGCATTTT. This encodes CAWSASYSGVQLPQHF.

The rearrangement links TRBV30 to TRBJ1-2; tentative D call: TRBD1 (5 bases). The CDR3 covers 14 residues. V lost 5 bases, J lost 4 bases, and 17 bases lay in between. Germline V lookup: CDR1 GTSNPN, CDR2 SVGIG (reference sequence). CDR3 DNA: TGTGCCTGGGGGGGGAGCTTAATTCCCTATGGCTACACCTTC. Translation: CAWGGSLIPYGYTF.

The chain recombines TRBV10-1 with TRBJ2-3, with 7 bases identical to TRBD2. Germline V gene sequence: CDR1 WNHNN, CDR2 SYGVQD (reference sequence). After removal of 6 bases from V and 2 bases from J, the junction contained 5 bases not matched to a gene. This CDR3 is built from 14 residues. CDR3: CASRRAGTTDTQYF. In nucleotides, the CDR3 is TGCGCCAGCAGAAGAGCGGGGACCACAGATACGCAGTATTTT.